These T cell receptor beta chains were read from a single sample in a study of glioma-infiltrating T cells. TCRdb itself ran the multiplex PCR reads through MiXCR, one entry per CDR3 protein. The sample consists of fewer than 200,000 distinct CDR3 sequences, 32% of them appearing once. The source material was glioma tissue, nonneoplastic brain tissue, or PBMCs (not recorded which). These receptors all stem from a human donor with low-grade glioma or glioblastoma, undergoing nonglioma brain surgery, or in good health (not recorded which). CDR3s include the opening cysteine and the closing phenylalanine or tryptophan. D genes are given only for firm matches. The listing skips clone size in some rows; elsewhere it reads once, few, many or a size class.

NA TRBJ2-7 TRBV20-1 NA CSATMLEFGLYQQYF TGCAGTGCTACCATGCTAGAGTTTGGCCTCTACCAGCAGTACTTC
TRBD1 TRBJ2-3 TRBV19 NA CASSITGGGTDTQYF TGTGCCAGTAGTATCACAGGGGGAGGCACAGATACGCAGTATTTT
NA TRBJ1-6 TRBV11-2 NA CASSLSLVGQGHSPLHF TGTGCCAGCAGCTTATCCTTGGTGGGTCAGGGACATTCACCCCTCCACTTT
TRBD1 TRBJ2-7 TRBV6-6 NA CASSYPQGSNYEQYF TGCGCCAGCAGTTATCCACAGGGGAGTAACTACGAGCAGTACTTC
NA TRBJ2-3 TRBV7-2 NA CASIREYGTDTQYF TGTGCCAGCATCAGAGAGTATGGCACAGATACGCAGTATTTT
TRBD2 TRBJ2-3 TRBV7-2 NA CARSPDGRRADTQYF TGTGCCAGAAGCCCGGACGGGAGGAGAGCGGATACGCAGTATTTT
NA TRBJ2-7 TRBV5-6 NA CASSLGAGDEQHF TGTGCCAGCAGCTTGGGGGCAGGGGACGAGCAGCACTTC
NA TRBJ1-6 TRBV14 NA CASSQLSGTDYNSPLHF TGTGCCAGCAGCCAACTATCCGGGACGGACTATAATTCACCCCTCCACTTT
NA TRBJ2-5 TRBV25-1 many CASSGSGRRETQYF TGTGCCAGCAGTGGGTCAGGGAGGAGAGAGACCCAGTACTTC
NA TRBJ2-3 TRBV2 few CASSEQSNTQYF TGTGCCAGCAGTGAACAGAGTAATACGCAGTATTTT
TRBD1 TRBJ1-5 TRBV7-2 many CASSLGQGLNQPQHF TGTGCCAGCAGCCTCGGACAGGGTCTCAATCAGCCCCAGCATTTT
NA TRBJ1-6 TRBV7-2 many CASSLRVGGSNSPLHF TGTGCCAGCAGCTTAAGGGTCGGGGGTTCGAATTCACCCCTCCACTTT
NA TRBJ2-3 TRBV5-1 NA CASSSGIPSTDTQYF TGCGCCAGCAGTTCAGGAATACCTAGCACAGATACGCAGTATTTT
NA TRBJ1-1 TRBV19 many CASSTGSGATEAFF TGTGCCAGTAGTACCGGGAGCGGGGCCACTGAAGCTTTCTTT
TRBD2 TRBJ2-1 TRBV7-2 once CASSSDRGGRKNNEQFF TGTGCCAGCAGCTCCGATAGGGGCGGGAGGAAGAACAATGAGCAGTTCTTC
NA TRBJ2-7 TRBV2 NA CAVKQGKTYEQYF TGTGCCGTAAAACAGGGAAAAACCTACGAGCAGTACTTC
NA TRBJ1-3 TRBV4-3 NA CASSQDWDISGNTIYF TGCGCCAGCAGCCAAGATTGGGATATATCTGGAAACACCATATATTTT
NA TRBJ2-5 TRBV9 NA CASSVDRETQYF TGTGCCAGCAGCGTAGACCGTGAGACCCAGTACTTC
NA TRBJ1-6 TRBV27 many CASRGPGQGSPLHF TGTGCCAGCAGGGGACCGGGACAAGGATCACCCCTCCACTTT
NA TRBJ2-1 TRBV15 many CATSRARGGQVYNEQFF TGTGCCACCAGCAGAGCTAGGGGGGGACAGGTGTACAATGAGCAGTTCTTC
NA TRBJ1-5 TRBV27 NA CASSRGVPNQAQHF TGTGCCAGCAGTAGGGGGGTTCCAAATCAGGCCCAGCATTTT
NA TRBJ2-5 TRBV18 few CASSRAGWETQYF TGTGCCAGCTCACGCGCAGGCTGGGAGACCCAGTACTTC